This T cell receptor (beta chain) appears in the sequencing data of a study of T cells in Graves' hyperthyroidism and ophthalmopathy. On the study more broadly: It was at initial diagnosis, before any treatment, that peripheral blood was collected.

Exclusions: uncontrolled infection, other autoimmune disease, pregnancy, lactation. 10 ml fresh peripheral blood yielded the PBMCs. Whole-study findings and limits: Appearing also in blood were most of the thyroid clonotypes expanded above 0.001.

Germline V gene sequence: CDR1 MGHRA, CDR2 YSYEKL. The germline V and J ends were trimmed by 0 bases and 4 bases, with 10 bases remaining between them. The CDR3 contains 14 residues. From RNA transcripts, TCR beta CDR3 regions were amplified. First-round RT-PCR targeting the TCR CDR3 was performed with the HTBI primer set. MiXCR was run by TCRdb on the multiplex PCR reads, yielding one entry per CDR3 protein. The table shows around 500,000 distinct CDR3 sequences, with 20% to 25% occurring only once. This clonotype was observed a handful of times. Its target is not known. This TCR derives from an older woman with Graves' ophthalmopathy. V is TRBV4-1 and J is TRBJ2-7; D perhaps matches TRBD1 (6 bases). The sequenced sample consisted of blood. The CDR3 here is CASSQDPRGYEQYF. CDR3 DNA: TGCGCCAGCAGCCAAGACCCTAGGGGGTACGAGCAGTACTTC.